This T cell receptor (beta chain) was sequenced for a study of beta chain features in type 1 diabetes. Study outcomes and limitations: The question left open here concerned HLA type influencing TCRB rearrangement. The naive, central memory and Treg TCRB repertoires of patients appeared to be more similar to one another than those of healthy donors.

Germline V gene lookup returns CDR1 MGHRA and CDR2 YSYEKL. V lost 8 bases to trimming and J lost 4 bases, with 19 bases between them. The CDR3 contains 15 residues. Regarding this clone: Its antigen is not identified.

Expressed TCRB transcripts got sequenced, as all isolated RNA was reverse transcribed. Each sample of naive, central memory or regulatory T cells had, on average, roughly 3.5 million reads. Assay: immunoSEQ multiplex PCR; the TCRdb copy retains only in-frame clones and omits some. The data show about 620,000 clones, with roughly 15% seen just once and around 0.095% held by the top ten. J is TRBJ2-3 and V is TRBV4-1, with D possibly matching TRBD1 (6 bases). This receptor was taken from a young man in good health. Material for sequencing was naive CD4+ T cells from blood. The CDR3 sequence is CASGVQGIFPDTQYF. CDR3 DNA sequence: TGCGCCAGCGGGGTACAGGGCATCTTCCCAGATACGCAGTATTTT.